This record looks at one TCR beta chain sequence and its context. Its specificity is not known. This sample is part of a study of T-cell memory formation after mild COVID-19. Researchers used 5'RACE with constant-segment primers to make TCR alpha and TCR beta cDNA libraries that carry sample barcodes and UMIs. TCRdb re-called the 5' RACE reads with MiXCR, one entry per CDR3 protein. The data show 450,000 to 650,000 distinct CDR3 sequences, roughly 22% seen once. Germline V gene sequence: CDR1 SGHVS, CDR2 FNYEAQ. The CDR3 has 15 residues. The V and J ends lost 1 base and 0 bases respectively, with 9 bases between them. Study-level results: There was a balanced CD4/CD8 profile in clones contracting day 15 to 85, and later expanders leaned CD4+.

The clonotype comes from an adult woman who had mild COVID-19 (a few samples of this study predate the infection). Cell type and time point are not known. Sequenced material: PBMCs or a T cell subset sorted from them (not recorded which). The rearrangement uses TRBV7-6 and TRBJ1-1, with unresolved D. DNA for the CDR3: TGTGCCAGCAGCTTAGAGGATACCATGAACACTGAAGCTTTCTTT. It is translated as CASSLEDTMNTEAFF.